This T cell receptor (beta chain) was recovered during a study of shared clonotypes between healthy human individuals. Findings and caveats of the study: Clonotype sharing among donors, it was expected, would be affected by sequencing depth.

Method: immunoSEQ multiplex PCR; TCRdb's copy keeps in-frame clones and lacks some. This repertoire shows millions of clones, about 95% found once; its top ten account for 0.13%. Comment on this clone: Its antigen is currently unknown.

Germline assignment: CDR1 SGHDT and CDR2 YYEEEE. This CDR3 region has 16 residues. Trimming pared 0 bases from V and 3 bases from J, leaving 13 bases between. The clonotype originates from a man aged 18 to 30 in good health. Source material: naive CD4+ T cells sorted from blood. Documented subset: CD45RA+ positively selected. This chain uses TRBV5-6 with TRBJ2-1, with D maybe TRBD1 (6 bases). In DNA, the CDR3 is TGTGCCAGCAGCTTGGGAAAGGGGACACTCTACAATGAGCAGTTCTTC. Translated, it gives CASSLGKGTLYNEQFF. The full variable domain, its missing parts supplied by reference TRBV5-6 and TRBJ2-1, is DAGVTQSPTHLIKTRGQQVTLRCSPKSGHDTVSWYQQALGQGPQFIFQYYEEEERQRGNFPDRFSGHQFPNYSSELNVNALLLGDSALYLCASSLGKGTLYNEQFFGPGTRLTVL.